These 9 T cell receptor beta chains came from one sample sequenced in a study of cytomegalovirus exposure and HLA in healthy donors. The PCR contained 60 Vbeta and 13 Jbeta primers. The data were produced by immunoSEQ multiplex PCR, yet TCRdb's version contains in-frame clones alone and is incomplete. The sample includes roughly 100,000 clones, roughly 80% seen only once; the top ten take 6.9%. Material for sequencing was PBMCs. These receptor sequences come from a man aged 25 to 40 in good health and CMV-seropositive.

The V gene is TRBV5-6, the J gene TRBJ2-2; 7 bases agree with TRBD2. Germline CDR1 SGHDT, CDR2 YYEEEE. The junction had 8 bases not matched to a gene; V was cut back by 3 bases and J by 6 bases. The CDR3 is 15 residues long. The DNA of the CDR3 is TGTGCCAGCAGCTCTCTGGCGGGGGAGGCCGGGGAGCTGTTTTTT. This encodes CASSSLAGEAGELFF. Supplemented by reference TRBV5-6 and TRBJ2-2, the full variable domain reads DAGVTQSPTHLIKTRGQQVTLRCSPKSGHDTVSWYQQALGQGPQFIFQYYEEEERQRGNFPDRFSGHQFPNYSSELNVNALLLGDSALYLCASSSLAGEAGELFFGEGSRLTVL.

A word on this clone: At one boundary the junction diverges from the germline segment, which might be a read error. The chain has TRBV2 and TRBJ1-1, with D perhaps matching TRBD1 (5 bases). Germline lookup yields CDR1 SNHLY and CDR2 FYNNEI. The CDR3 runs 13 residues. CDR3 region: CASTLDRGTEASF. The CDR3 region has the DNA TGTGCCAGCACCCTCGACAGAGGGACTGAAGCTTCCTTT.

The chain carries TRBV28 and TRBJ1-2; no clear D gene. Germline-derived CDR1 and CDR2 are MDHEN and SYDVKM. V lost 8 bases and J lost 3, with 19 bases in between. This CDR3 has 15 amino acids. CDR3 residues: CASFTRGGYDYGYTF. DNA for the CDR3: TGTGCCAGCTTCACCCGAGGAGGGTACGACTATGGCTACACCTTC.

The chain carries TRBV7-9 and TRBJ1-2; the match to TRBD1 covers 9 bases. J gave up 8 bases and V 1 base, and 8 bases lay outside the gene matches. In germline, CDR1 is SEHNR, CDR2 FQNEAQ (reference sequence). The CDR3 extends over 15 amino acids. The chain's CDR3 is CASSLETGTGKGYTF. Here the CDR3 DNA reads TGTGCCAGCAGCTTAGAAACCGGGACAGGGAAAGGCTACACCTTC.

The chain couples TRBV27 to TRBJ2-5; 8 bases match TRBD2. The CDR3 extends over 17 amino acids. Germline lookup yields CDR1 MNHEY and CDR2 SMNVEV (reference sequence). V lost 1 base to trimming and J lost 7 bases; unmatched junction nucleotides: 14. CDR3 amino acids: CASSLFGVTGLVVTQYF. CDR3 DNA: TGTGCCAGCAGTTTATTTGGCGTTACGGGACTAGTGGTGACCCAGTACTTC.

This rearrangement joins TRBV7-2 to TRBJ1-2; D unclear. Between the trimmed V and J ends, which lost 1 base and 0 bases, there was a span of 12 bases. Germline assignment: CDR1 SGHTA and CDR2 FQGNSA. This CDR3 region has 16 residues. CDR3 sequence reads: CASSLVLLATNYGYTF. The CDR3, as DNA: TGTGCCAGCAGCTTAGTATTGTTGGCCACTAACTATGGCTACACCTTC.

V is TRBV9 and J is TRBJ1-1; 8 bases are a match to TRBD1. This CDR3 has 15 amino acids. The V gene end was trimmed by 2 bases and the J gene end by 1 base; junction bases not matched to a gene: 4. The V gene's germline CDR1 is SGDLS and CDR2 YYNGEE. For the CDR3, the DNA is TGTGCCAGCAGCGTTGGCAGGGGGCCGAACACTGAAGCTTTCTTT. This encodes CASSVGRGPNTEAFF.

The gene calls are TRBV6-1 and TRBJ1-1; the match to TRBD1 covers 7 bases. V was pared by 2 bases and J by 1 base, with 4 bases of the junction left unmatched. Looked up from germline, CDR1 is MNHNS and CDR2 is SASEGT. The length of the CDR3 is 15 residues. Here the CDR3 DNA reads TGTGCCAGCAGTGAATTCGGACAGGAGAACACTGAAGCTTTCTTT. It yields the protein CASSEFGQENTEAFF.

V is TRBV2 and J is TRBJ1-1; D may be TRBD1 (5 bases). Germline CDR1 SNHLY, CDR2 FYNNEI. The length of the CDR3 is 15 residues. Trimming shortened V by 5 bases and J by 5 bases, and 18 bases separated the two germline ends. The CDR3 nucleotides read TGTGCCAGCAGTCCACGGGGAGGGGTCATGACTGAAGCTTTCTTT. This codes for CASSPRGGVMTEAFF.